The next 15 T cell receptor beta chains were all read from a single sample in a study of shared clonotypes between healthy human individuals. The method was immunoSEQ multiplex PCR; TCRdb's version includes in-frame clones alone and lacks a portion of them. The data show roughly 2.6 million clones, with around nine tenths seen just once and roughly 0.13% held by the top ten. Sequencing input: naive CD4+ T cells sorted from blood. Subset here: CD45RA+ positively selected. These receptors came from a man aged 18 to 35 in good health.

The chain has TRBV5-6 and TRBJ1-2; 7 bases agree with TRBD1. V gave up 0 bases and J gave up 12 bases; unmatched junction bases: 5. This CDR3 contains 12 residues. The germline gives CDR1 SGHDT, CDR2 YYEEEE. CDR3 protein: CASSLGTGANTF. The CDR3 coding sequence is TGTGCCAGCAGCTTGGGGACAGGCGCGAACACCTTC. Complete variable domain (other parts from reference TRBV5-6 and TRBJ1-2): DAGVTQSPTHLIKTRGQQVTLRCSPKSGHDTVSWYQQALGQGPQFIFQYYEEEERQRGNFPDRFSGHQFPNYSSELNVNALLLGDSALYLCASSLGTGANTFGSGTRLTVV.

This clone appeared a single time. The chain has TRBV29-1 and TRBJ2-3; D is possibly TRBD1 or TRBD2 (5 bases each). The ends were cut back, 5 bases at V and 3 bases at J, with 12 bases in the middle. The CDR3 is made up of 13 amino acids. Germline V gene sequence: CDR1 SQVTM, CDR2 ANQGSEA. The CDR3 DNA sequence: TGCAGCGTTCCCGGGGCTGGAACAGATACGCAGTATTTT. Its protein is CSVPGAGTDTQYF.

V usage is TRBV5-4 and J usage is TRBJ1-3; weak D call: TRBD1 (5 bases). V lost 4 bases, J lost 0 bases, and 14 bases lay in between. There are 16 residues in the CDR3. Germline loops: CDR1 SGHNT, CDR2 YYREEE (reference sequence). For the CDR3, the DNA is TGTGCCAGCAGCCGGTCGACAGATCCCTCTGGAAACACCATATATTTT. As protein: CASSRSTDPSGNTIYF.

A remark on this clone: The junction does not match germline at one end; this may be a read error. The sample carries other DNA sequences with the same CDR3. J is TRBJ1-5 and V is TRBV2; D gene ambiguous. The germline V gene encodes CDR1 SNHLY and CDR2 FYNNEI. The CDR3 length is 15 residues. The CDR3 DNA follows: TGTGCCAGCAGCGAAGGACGGTATAGCAATCAGCCCCAGCATTTT. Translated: CASSEGRYSNQPQHF.

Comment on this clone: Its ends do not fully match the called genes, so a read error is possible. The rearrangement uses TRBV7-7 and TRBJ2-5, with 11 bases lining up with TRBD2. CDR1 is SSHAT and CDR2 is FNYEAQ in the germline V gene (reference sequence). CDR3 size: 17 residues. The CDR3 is CASSLGGSGGAWETQYF. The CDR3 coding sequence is TGTGCTAGCAGCTTAGGCGGTAGCGGGGGGGCATGGGAGACCCAGTACTTC.

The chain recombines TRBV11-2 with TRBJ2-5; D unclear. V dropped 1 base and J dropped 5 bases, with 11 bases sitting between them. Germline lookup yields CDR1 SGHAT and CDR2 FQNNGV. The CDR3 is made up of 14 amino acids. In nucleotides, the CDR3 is TGTGCCAGCAGCTTAGGAGCCCGTGCGGAGACCCAGTACTTC. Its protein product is CASSLGARAETQYF.

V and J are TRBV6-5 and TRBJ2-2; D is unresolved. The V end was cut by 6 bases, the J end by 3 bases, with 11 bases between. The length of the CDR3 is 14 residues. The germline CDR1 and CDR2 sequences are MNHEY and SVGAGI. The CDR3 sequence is CASRGWTDTGELFF. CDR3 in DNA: TGTGCCAGCAGGGGGTGGACGGACACCGGGGAGCTGTTTTTT.

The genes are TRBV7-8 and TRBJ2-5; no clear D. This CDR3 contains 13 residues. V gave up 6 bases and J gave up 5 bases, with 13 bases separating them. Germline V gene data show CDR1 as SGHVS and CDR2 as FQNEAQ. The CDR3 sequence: CASSTPLGETQYF. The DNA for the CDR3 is TGTGCCAGCAGTACCCCCCTGGGGGAGACCCAGTACTTC.

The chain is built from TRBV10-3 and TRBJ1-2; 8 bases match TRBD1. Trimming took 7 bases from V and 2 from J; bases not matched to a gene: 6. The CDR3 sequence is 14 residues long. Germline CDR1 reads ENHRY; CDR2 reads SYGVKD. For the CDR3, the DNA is TGTGCCATCACCGAGGACAGGGACAACTATGGCTACACCTTC. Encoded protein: CAITEDRDNYGYTF.

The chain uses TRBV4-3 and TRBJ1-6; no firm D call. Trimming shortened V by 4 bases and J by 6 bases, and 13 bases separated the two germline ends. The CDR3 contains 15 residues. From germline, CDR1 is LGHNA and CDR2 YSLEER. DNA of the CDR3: TGCGCCAGCAGCCCATGGAGAGGGTTTAATTCACCCCTCCACTTT. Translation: CASSPWRGFNSPLHF.

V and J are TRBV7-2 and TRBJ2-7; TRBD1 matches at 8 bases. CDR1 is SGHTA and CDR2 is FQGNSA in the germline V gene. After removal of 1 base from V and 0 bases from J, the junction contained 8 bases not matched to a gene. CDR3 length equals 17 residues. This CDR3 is CASSLGVGQVISYEQYF. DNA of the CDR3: TGTGCCAGCAGCTTAGGTGTGGGACAGGTAATCTCCTACGAGCAGTACTTC.

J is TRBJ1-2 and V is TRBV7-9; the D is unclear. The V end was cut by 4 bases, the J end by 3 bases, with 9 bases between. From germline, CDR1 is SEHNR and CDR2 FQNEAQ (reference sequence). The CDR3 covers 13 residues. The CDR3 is CASSSQLDYGYTF. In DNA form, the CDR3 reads TGTGCCAGCAGCTCACAGCTGGACTATGGCTACACCTTC. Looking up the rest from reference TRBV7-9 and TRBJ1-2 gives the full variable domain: DTGVSQNPRHKITKRGQNVTFRCDPISEHNRLYWYRQTLGQGPEFLTYFQNEAQLEKSRLLSDRFSAERPKGSFSTLEIQRTEQGDSAMYLCASSSQLDYGYTFGSGTRLTVV.

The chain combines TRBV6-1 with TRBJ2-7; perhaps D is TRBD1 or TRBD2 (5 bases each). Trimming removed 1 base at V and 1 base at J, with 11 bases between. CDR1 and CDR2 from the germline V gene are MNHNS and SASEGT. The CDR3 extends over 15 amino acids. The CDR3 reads CASSEDRTSSYEQYF. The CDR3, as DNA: TGTGCCAGCAGTGAAGACAGGACTTCGTCCTACGAGCAGTACTTC.

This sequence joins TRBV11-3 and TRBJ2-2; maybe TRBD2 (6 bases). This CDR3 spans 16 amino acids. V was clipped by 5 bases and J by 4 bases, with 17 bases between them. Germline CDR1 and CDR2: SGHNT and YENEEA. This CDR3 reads CASSASAGGRTGELFF. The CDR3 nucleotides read TGTGCCAGCAGCGCTAGCGCGGGCGGCCGCACCGGGGAGCTGTTTTTT.

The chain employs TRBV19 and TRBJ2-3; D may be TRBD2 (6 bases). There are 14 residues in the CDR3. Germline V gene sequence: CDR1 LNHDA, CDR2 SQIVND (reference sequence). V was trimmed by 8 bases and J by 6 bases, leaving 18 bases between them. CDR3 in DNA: TGTGCCAGTTCAATAGGGCTAGCGTGGGATACGCAGTATTTT. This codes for CASSIGLAWDTQYF.